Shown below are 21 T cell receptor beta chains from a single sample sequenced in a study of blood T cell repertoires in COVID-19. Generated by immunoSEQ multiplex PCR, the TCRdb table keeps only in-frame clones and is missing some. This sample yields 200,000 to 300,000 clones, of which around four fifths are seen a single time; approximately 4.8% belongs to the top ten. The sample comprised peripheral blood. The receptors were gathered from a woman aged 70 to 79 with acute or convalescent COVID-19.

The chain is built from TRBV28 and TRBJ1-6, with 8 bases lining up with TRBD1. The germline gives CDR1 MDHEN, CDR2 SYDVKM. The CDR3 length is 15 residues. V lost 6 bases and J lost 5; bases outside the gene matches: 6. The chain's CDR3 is CASRRDRLNNSPLHF. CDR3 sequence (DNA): TGTGCCAGCAGACGGGACAGGTTAAATAATTCACCCCTCCACTTT.

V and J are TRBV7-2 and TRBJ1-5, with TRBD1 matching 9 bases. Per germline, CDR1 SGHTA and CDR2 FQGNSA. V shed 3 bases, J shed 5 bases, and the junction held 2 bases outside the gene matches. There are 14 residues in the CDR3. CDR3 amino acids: CASSFTGGDQPQHF. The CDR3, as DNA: TGTGCCAGCAGCTTCACAGGGGGCGATCAGCCCCAGCATTTT.

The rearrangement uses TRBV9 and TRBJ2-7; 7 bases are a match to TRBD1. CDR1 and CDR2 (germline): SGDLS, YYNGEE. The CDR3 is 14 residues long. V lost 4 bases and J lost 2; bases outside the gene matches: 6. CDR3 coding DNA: TGTGCCAGCAGCTCTCGGACAGGTCCCTACGAGCAGTACTTC. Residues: CASSSRTGPYEQYF. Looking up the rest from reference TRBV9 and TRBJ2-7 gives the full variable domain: DSGVTQTPKHLITATGQRVTLRCSPRSGDLSVYWYQQSLDQGLQFLIQYYNGEERAKGNILERFSAQQFPDLHSELNLSSLELGDSALYFCASSSRTGPYEQYFGPGTRLTVT.

This chain's CDR3 is CASSYDPGQGSSQPQHF. CDR3 nucleotide sequence: TGTGCCAGCAGTTACGATCCGGGACAGGGTTCGAGTCAGCCCCAGCATTTT. J is TRBJ1-5 and V is TRBV6-2 or TRBV6-3, with 9 bases identical to TRBD1. Germline CDR1 and CDR2: MNHEY and SVGEGT. J was trimmed by 6 bases and V by 2 bases; bases with no gene match: 11. The CDR3 is 17 residues long.

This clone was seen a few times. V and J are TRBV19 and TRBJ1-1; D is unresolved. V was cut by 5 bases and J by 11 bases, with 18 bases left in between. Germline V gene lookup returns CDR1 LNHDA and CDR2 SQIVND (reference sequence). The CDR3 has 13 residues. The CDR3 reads CASSPLGGPWAFF. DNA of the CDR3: TGTGCCAGTAGTCCACTAGGCGGGCCGTGGGCTTTCTTT.

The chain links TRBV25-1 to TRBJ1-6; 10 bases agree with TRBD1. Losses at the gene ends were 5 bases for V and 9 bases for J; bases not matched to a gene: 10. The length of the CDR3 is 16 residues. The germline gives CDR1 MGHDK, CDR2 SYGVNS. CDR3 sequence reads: CASSHRDRGFGSPLHF. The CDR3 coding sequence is TGTGCCAGCAGTCACCGGGACAGGGGCTTTGGTTCACCCCTCCACTTT.

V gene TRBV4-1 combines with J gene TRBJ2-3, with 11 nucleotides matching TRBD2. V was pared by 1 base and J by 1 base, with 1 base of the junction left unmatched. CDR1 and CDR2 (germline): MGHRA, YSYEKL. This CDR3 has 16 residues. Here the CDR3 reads CASSQGSGGGTDTQYF. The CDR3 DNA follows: TGCGCCAGCAGCCAAGGTAGCGGGGGGGGCACAGATACGCAGTATTTT.

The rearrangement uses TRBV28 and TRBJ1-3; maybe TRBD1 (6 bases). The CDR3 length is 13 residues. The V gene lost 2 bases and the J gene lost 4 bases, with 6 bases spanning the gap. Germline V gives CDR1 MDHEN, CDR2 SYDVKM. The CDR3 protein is CASSLTGGNTIYF. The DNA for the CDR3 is TGTGCCAGCAGTTTAACAGGGGGAAACACCATATATTTT.

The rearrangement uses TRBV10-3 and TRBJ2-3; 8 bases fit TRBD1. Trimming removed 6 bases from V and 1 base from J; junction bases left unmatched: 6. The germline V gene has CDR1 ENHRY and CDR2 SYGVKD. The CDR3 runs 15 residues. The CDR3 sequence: CAISETGVGTDTQYF. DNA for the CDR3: TGTGCCATCAGCGAGACAGGGGTGGGCACAGATACGCAGTATTTT.

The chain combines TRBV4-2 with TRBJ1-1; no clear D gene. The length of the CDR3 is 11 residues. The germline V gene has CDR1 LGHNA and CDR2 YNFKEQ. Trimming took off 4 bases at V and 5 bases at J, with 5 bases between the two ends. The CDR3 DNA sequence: TGTGCCAGCAGCCGAGGGACTGAAGCTTTCTTT. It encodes CASSRGTEAFF.

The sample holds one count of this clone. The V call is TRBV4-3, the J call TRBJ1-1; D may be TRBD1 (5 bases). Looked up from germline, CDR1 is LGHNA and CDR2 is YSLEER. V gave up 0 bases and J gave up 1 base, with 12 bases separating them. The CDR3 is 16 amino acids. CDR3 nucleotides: TGCGCCAGCAGCCAAGAGTTGTACAGGAGGAACACTGAAGCTTTCTTT. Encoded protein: CASSQELYRRNTEAFF.

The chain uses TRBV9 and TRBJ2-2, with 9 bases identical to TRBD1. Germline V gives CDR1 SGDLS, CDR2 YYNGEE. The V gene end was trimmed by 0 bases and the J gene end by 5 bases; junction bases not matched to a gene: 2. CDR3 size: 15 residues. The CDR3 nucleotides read TGTGCCAGCAGCGTAGACAGGGGGCGAACCGGGGAGCTGTTTTTT. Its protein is CASSVDRGRTGELFF.

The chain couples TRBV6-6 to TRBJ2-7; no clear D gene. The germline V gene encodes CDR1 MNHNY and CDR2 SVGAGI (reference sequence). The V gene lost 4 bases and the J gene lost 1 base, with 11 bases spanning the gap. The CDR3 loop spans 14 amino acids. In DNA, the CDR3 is TGTGCCAGCAGTTGGCTTGGGCAGTCCTACGAGCAGTACTTC. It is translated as CASSWLGQSYEQYF.

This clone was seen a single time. The CDR3 DNA reads TGCAGCACAAGAACCGGCCCCGAGGAGGCTTTCTTT. This translates into CSTRTGPEEAFF. This chain connects TRBV29-1 to TRBJ1-1, with unresolved D. The CDR3 runs to 12 residues. Deletions cut 8 bases from V and 11 bases from J, with 21 bases between. Per germline, CDR1 SQVTM and CDR2 ANQGSEA.

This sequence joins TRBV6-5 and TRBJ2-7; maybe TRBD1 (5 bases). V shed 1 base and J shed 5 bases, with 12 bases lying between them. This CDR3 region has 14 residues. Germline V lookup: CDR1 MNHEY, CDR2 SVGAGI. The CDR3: CASSYWQGAHEQYF. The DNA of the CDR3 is TGTGCCAGCAGTTACTGGCAGGGTGCCCACGAGCAGTACTTC.

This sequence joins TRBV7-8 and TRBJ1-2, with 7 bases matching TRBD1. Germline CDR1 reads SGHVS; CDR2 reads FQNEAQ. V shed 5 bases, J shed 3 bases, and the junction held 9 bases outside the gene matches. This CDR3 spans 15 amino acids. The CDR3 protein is CASSPRTGEDYGYTF. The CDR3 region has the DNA TGTGCCAGCAGCCCCCGAACAGGGGAGGACTATGGCTACACCTTC.

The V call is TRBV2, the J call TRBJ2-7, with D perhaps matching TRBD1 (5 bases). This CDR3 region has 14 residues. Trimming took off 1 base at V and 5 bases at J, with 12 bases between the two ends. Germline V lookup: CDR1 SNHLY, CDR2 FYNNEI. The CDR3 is CASSEDSRVNEQYF. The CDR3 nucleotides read TGTGCCAGCAGTGAAGACTCCAGGGTCAACGAGCAGTACTTC.

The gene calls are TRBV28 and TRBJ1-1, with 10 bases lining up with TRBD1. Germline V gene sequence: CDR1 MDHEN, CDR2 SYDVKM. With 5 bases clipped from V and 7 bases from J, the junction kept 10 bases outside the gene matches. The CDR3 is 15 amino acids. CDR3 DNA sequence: TGTGCCAGCAGTACCTTAAGACAGGGGGCTGGTGAAGCTTTCTTT. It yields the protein CASSTLRQGAGEAFF.

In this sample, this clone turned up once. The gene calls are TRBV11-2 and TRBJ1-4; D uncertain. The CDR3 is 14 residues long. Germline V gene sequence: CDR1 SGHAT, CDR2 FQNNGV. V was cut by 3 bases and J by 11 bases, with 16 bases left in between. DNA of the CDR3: TGTGCCAGCAGCTTCTCCCTCGCATCGGGGAAACTGTTTTTT. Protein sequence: CASSFSLASGKLFF.

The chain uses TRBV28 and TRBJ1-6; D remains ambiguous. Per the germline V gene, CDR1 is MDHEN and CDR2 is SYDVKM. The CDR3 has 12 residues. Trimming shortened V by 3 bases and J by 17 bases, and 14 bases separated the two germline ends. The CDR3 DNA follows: TGTGCCAGCAGTTTGCCCCGGGATTCTATCCACTTT. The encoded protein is CASSLPRDSIHF.

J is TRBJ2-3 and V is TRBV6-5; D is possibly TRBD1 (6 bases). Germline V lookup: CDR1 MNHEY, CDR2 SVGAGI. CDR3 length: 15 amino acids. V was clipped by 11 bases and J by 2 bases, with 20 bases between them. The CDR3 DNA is TGTGCCTCGTCACCCCGGACAGCTTCCACAGATACGCAGTATTTT. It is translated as CASSPRTASTDTQYF.